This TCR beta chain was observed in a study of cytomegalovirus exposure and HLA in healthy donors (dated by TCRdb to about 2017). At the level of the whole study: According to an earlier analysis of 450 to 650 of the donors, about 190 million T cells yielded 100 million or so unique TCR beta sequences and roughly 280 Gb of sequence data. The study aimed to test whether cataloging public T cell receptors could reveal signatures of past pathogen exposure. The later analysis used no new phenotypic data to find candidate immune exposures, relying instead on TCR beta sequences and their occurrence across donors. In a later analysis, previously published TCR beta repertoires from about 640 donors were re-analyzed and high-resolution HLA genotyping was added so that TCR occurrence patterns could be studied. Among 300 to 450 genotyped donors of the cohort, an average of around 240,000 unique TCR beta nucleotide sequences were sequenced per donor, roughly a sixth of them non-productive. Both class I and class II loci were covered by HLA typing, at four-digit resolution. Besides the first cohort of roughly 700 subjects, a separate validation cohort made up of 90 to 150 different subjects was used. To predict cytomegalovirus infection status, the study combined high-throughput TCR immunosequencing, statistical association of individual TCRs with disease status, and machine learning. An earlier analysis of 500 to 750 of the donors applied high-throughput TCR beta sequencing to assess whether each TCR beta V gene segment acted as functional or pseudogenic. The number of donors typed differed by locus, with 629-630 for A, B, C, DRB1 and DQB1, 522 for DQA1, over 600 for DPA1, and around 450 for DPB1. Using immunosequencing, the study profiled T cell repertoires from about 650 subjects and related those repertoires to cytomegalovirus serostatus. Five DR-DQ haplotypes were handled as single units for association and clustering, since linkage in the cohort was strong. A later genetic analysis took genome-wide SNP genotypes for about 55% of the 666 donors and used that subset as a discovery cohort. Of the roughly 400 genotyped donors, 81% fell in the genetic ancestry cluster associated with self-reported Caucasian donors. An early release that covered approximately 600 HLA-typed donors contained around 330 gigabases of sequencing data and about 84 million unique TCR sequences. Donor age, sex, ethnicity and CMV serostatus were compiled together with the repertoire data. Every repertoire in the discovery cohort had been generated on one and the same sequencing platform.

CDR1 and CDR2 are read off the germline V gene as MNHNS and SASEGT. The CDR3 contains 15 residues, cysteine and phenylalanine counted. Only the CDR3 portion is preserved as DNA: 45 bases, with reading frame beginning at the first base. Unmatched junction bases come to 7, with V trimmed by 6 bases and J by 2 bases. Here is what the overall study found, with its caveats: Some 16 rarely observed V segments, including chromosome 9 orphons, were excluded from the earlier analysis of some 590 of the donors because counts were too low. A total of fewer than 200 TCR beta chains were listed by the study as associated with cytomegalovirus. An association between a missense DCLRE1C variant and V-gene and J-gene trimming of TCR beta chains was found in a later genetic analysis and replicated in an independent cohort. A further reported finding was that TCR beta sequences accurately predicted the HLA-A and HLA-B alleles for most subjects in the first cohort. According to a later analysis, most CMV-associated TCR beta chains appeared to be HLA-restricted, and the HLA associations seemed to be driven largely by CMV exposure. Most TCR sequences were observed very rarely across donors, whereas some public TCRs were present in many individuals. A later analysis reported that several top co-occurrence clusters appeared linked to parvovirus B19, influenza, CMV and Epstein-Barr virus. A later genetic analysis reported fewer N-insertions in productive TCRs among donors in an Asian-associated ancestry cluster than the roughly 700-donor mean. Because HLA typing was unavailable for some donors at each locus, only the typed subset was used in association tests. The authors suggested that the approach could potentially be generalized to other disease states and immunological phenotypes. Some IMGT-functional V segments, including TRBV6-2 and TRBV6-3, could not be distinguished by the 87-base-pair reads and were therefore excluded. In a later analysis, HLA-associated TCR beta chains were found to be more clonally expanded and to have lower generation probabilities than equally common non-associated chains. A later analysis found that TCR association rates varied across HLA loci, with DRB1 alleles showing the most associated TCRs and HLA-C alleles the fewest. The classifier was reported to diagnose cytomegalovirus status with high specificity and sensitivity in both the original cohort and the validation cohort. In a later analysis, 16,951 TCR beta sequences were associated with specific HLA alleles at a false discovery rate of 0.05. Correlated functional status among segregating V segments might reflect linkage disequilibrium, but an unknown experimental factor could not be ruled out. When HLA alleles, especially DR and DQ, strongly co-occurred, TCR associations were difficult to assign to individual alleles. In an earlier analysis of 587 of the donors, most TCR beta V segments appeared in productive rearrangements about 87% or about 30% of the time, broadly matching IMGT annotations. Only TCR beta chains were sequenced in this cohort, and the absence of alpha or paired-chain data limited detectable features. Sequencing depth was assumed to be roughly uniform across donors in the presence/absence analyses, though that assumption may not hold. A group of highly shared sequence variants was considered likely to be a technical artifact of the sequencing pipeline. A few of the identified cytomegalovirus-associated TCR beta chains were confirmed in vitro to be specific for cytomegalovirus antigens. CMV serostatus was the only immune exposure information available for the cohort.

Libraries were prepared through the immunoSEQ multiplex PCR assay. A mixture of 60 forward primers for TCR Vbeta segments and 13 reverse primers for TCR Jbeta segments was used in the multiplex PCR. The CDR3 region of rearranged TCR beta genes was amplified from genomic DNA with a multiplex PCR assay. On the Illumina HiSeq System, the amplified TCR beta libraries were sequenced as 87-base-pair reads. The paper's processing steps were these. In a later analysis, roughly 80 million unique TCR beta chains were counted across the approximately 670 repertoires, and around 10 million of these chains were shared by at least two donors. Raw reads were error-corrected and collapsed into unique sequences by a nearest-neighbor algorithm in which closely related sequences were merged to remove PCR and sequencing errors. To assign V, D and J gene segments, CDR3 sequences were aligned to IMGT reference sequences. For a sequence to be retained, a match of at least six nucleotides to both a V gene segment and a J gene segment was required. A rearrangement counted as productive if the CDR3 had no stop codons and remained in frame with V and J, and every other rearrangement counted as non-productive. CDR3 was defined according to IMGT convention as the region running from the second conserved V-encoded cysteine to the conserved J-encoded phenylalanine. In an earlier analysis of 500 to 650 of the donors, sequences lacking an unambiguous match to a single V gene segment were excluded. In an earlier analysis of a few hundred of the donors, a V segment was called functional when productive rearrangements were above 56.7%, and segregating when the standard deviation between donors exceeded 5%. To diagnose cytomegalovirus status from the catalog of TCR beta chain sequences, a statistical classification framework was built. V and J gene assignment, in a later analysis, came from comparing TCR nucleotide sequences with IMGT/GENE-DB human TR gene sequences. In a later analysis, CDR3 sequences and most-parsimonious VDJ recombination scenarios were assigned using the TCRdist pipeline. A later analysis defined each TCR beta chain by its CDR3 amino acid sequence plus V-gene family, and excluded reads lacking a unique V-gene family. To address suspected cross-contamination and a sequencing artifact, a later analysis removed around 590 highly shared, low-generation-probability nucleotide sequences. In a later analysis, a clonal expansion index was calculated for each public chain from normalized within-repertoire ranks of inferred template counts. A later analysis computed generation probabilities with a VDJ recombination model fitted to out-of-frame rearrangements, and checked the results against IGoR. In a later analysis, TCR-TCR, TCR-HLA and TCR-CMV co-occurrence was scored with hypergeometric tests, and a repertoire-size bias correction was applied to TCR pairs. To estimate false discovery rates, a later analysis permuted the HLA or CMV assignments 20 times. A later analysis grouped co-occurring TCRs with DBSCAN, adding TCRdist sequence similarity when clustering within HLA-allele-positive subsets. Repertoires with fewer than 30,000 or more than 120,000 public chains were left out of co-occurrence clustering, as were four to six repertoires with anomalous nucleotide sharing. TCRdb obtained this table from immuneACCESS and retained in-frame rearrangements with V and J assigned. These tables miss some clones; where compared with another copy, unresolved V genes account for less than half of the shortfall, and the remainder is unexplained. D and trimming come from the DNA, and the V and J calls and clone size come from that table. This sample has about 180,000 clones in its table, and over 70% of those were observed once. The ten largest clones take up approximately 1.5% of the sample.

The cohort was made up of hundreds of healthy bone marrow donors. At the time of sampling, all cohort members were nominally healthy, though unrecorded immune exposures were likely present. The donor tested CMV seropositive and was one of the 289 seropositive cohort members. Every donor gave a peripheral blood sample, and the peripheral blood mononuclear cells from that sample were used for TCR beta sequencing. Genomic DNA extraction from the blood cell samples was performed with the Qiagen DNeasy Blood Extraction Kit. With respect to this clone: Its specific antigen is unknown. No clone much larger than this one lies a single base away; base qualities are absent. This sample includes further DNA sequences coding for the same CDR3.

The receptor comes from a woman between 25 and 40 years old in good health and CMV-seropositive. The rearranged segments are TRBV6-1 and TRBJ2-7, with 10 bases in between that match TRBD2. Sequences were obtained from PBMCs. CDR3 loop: CASSPPGLAAYEQYF. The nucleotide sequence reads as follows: TGTGCCAGCAGCCCCCCCGGACTAGCGGCCTACGAGCAGTACTTC.